The clone carrying this T cell receptor (beta chain) was observed at least ten times. Its cognate antigen is unknown. The data stem from a study of early T cells in non-severe SARS-CoV-2 infection. Study background: Sequenced bulk RNA came from whole blood that was unsorted, and chains were unpaired.

CDR1 and CDR2 from the germline V gene are LGHNA and YNFKEQ. There are 15 residues in the CDR3. V lost 1 base and J lost 6, with 13 bases in between. Tagging with unique molecular identifiers was applied to individual cDNA molecules. TCRdb processed the 5' RACE reads anew with MiXCR; each CDR3 protein has one entry. Found here are 30,000 to 40,000 distinct CDR3 sequences, 3.5% to 5% of them singletons; the top ten hold around 15%. General study findings and limits: VDJdb matches were skewed toward anti-spike CD8 T cell responses.

The V call is TRBV4-2, the J call TRBJ2-4, with D perhaps TRBD1 (5 bases). This clonotype was sampled from an adult who was a healthcare worker with PCR-confirmed SARS-CoV-2 infection or an uninfected control (not recorded which). Source material: whole blood. The CDR3, as DNA: TGTGCCAGCAGCCAAGGGTTTGGGCAGGGAAACATTCAGTACTTC. Protein sequence: CASSQGFGQGNIQYF.